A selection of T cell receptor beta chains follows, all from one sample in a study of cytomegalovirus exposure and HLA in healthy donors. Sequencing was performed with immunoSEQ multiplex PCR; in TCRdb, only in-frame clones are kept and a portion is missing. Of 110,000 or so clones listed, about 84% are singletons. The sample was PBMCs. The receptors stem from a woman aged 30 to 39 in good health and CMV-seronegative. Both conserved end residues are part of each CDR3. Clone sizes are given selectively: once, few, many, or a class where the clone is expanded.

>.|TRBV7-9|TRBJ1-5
CASSLAGVYNQPQHF
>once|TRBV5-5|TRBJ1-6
CASREGTGGYSPLHF
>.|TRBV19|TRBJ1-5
CASSIRQAKIRNQPQHF
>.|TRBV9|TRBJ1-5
CASSVDSTNQPQHF
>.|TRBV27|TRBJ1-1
CASSSARGTEAFF
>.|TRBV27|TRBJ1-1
CASSPLRGPKGTEAFF
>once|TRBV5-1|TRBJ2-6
CASSLIVDMPLGANVLTF
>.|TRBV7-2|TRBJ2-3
CASSPAGGGPLDTQYF
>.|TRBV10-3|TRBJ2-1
CAIKSSSYNEQFF
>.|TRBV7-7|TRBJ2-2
CASSPTSADGELFF
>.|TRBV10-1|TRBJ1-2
CASSSDRGLVPNYGYTF
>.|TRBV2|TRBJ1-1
CASTQDTNTEAFF
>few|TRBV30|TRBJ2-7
CAWSVSGQGVGQYF
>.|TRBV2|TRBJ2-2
CASSAERGGTGELFF
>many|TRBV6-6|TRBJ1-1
CASSYSRASFF
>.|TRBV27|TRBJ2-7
CASSFGTGGYYEQYF
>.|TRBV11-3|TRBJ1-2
CASSFDRGAVHF
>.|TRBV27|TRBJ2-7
CASSLSRGPYEQYF